This paragraph covers one T cell receptor (beta chain) sequence. The antigen remains undetermined. The data were produced by immunoSEQ multiplex PCR, yet TCRdb's version contains in-frame clones alone and is incomplete. The sample has about 310,000 clones; around 90% are singletons. Germline V gene data show CDR1 as MNHGY and CDR2 as SVAAGI. The CDR3 has 16 amino acids. With 1 base removed from V and 0 bases from J, the gap between germline ends came to 13 bases. This entry belongs to a study of cytomegalovirus exposure and HLA in healthy donors. Study-wide findings and caveats: The listing of 150 or so TCR beta chains classed them as cytomegalovirus-associated.

V usage is TRBV6-9 and J usage is TRBJ2-7; possible D gene TRBD2, 7 bases. The sequencing sample was made of PBMCs. The receptor's source is a man between 25 and 39 years old in good health and CMV-seronegative. The chain's CDR3 is CASSYYGGGHSYEQYF. CDR3 nucleotide sequence: TGTGCCAGCAGTTATTATGGGGGGGGGCACTCCTACGAGCAGTACTTC.